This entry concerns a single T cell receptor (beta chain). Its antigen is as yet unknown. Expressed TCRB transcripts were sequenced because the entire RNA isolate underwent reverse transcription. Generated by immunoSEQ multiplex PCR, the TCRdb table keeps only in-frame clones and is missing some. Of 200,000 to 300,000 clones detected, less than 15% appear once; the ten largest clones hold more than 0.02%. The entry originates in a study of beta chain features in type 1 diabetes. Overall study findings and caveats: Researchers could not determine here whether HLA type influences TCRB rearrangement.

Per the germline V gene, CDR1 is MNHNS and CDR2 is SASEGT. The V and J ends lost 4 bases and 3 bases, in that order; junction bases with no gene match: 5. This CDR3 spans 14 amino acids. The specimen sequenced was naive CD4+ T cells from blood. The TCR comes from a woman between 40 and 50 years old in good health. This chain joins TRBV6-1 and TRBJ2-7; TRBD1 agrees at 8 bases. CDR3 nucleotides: TGTGCCAGCAGTGCCCTTGGACAGGGCTACGAGCAGTACTTC. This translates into CASSALGQGYEQYF.